This TCR beta chain was observed in a study of a mutant IDH1 vaccine in newly diagnosed glioma. Time point noted: week 47, end of study. The study gave 300 ug of mutant IDH1 20-mer peptide per vaccine dose, with topical imiquimod. V lost 1 base and J lost 6, with 12 bases in between. In germline, CDR1 is SGHNT, CDR2 YENEEA. The CDR3 runs 15 residues. The assay was immunoSEQ multiplex PCR, and TCRdb's table has in-frame clones only and misses some. The profile shows tens of thousands of clones, approximately 89% of them singletons. With regard to this clone: Its antigen is undetermined.

Source: PBMCs, taken from a glioma patient whose treatment included an IDH1 peptide vaccine. This sequence joins TRBV11-3 and TRBJ2-2; a possible D gene is TRBD2 (6 bases). The receptor was derived from a woman between 50 and 59 years old with glioma. In DNA, the CDR3 is TGTGCCAGCAGCTTAGGGGGAGGAAGCGCCGGGGAGCTGTTTTTT. It is translated as CASSLGGGSAGELFF. Drawing the rest from reference TRBV11-3 and TRBJ2-2, the complete variable domain is EAGVVQSPRYKIIEKKQPVAFWCNPISGHNTLYWYLQNLGQGPELLIRYENEEAVDDSQLPKDRFSAERLKGVDSTLKIQPAELGDSAVYLCASSLGGGSAGELFFGEGSRLTVL.